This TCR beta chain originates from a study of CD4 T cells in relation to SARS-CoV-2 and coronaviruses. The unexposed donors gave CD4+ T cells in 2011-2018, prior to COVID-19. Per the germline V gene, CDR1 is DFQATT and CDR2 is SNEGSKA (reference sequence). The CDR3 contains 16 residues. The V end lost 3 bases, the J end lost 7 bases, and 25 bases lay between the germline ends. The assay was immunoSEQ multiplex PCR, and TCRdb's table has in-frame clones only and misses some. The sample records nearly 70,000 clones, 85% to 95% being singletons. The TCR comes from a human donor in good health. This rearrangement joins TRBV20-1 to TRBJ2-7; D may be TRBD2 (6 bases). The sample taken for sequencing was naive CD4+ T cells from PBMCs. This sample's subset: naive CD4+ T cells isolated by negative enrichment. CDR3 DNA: TGCAGTGCTAGTGGGGACTGGATGGCCCGCCGTTTTGAGCAGTACTTC. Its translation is CSASGDWMARRFEQYF.